This TCR beta chain was sequenced for a study of graft-versus-host responses after intestinal transplantation (dated by TCRdb to about 2021). A note on the overall study: The transplants that recipients received were multivisceral, liver-intestinal, or isolated intestinal. Every recipient was given anti-thymocyte globulin induction, then maintenance tacrolimus and steroids for about 3 years. Rather than being sequenced by the commercial service, samples from a few later patients were sequenced in-house on an Illumina MiSeq and processed with MiXCR. Graft-versus-host and host-versus-graft alloreactive T cell clones were tracked in the graft, circulation and bone marrow after intestinal transplantation using bulk TCR-beta CDR3 sequencing. Donor T cell macrochimerism was defined as a peak of at least 4% donor T cells among recipient peripheral blood mononuclear cells. A cohort of about two dozen intestinal transplant recipients, including one retransplant, was enrolled, and a few patients lacking pretransplant specimens were excluded. To identify alloreactive clones, pre-transplant mixed lymphocyte reaction products were sequenced and then compared with unstimulated pre-transplant donor and recipient T cells. What the work shows at the level of the full study, not this receptor alone: The relatively low number and heterogeneity of intestinal transplant patients limited the conclusions. High GvH to HvG T cell clonal ratios were observed in the allografts of patients with donor T cell macrochimerism. Early after transplant, peak levels of circulating GvH clones were found to be associated with declines in HvG clones. GvH clones were detected in recipient bone marrow, and some of these GvH clones were observed earlier in ileal mucosa or blood, consistent with an intestinal mucosal origin.

The library was obtained by the immunoSEQ multiplex PCR assay. For most patients, high-throughput TCR-beta CDR3 sequencing of genomic DNA was performed by Adaptive Biotechnologies. As for the original processing: TCR sequencing data for around 19 patients were retrieved from Adaptive's ImmunoSEQ software; a few other patients were processed with MiXCR and VDJtools. Because the origin of CDR3 nucleotide sequences shared between donor and recipient could not be assigned, those sequences were removed. At least 2-fold expansion over unstimulated cells and a minimum CFSE-low frequency of 0.002% (template counts) or 0.001% (read counts) were required for clones to be classified as alloreactive. Clones detected in sequenced pre-transplant spleen, lymph node, or MLR CFSE-low populations of the donor or recipient were defined as mappable. Cumulative frequency of alloreactive clones was calculated as a percentage of all sequences weighted by copy number. The table comes from immuneACCESS by way of TCRdb, which keeps in-frame sequences with V and J called. Part of the clones is missing from these tables; in studies checked, under half for an unresolved V gene and the rest for unknown reasons. The V and J calls and clone size are taken from that table; D and trimming were inferred from the DNA. Here the sample has approximately 37,000 clones; over 90% occur a single time. About 3.5% of the sample goes to the ten largest clones.

From cysteine to phenylalanine, the CDR3 is 16 amino acids long. Just the 48-base CDR3 DNA is kept, in frame starting at base 1. The germline V end is reduced by 1 base and the J end by 1 base; junction bases left unmatched: 3. CDR1 GTSNPN and CDR2 SVGIG were looked up in the germline V gene (reference sequence). Blood samples were collected up to 4 times in the first month after transplant and then at least monthly when available. Points on this clone: No cognate antigen has been identified for it. Base-call qualities are not available, and no considerably larger clone is one nucleotide away.

The starting material was PBMCs, obtained approximately 740 days after intestinal transplantation. This sequence was found in a human patient who received an intestinal transplant, so some T cells may come from the graft donor. The chain employs TRBV30 and TRBJ2-2, with 10 bases aligning to TRBD2. The nucleotide sequence reads as follows: TGTGCCTGGAGTGGAGCTAGCGGGAGGAACACCGGGGAGCTGTTTTTT. Translation gives CAWSGASGRNTGELFF. When the CDR3 is completed using the reference TRBV30 and TRBJ2-2 genes on either side, the full variable domain is SQTIHQWPATLVQPVGSPLSLECTVEGTSNPNLYWYRQAAGRGLQLLFYSVGIGQISSEVPQNLSASRPQDRQFILSSKKLLLSDSGFYLCAWSGASGRNTGELFFGEGSRLTVL.